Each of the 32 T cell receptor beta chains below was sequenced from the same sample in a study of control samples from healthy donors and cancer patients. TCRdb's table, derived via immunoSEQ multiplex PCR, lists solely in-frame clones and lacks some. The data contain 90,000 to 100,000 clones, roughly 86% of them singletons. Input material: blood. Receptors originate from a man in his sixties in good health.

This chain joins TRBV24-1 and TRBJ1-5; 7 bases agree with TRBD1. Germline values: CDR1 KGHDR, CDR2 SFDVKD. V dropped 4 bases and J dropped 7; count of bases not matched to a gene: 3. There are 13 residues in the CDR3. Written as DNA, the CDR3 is TGTGCCACCAGTGACATCAGGGGGCAGCCCCAGCATTTT. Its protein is CATSDIRGQPQHF.

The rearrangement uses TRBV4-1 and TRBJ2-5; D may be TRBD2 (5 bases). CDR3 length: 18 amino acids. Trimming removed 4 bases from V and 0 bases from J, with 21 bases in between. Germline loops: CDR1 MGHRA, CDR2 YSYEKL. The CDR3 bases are TGCGCCAGCAGCCCACTAGGTGGGCCTAGCAGGTACCAAGAGACCCAGTACTTC. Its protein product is CASSPLGGPSRYQETQYF.

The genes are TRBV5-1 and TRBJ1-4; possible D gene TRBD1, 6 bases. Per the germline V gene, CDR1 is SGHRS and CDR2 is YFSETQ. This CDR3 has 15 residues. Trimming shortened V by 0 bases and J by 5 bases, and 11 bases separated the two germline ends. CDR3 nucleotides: TGCGCCAGCAGCTTGGAGGGACACGGAAATGAAAAACTGTTTTTT. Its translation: CASSLEGHGNEKLFF. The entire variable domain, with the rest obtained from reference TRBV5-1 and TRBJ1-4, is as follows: KAGVTQTPRYLIKTRGQQVTLSCSPISGHRSVSWYQQTPGQGLQFLFEYFSETQRNKGNFPGRFSGRQFSNSRSEMNVSTLELGDSALYLCASSLEGHGNEKLFFGSGTQLSVL.

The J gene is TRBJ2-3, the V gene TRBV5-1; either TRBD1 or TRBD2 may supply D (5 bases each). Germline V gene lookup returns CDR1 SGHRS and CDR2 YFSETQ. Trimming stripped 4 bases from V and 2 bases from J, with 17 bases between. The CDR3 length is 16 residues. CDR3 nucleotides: TGCGCCAGCAGCCGTGATGTTCGGGGCTCCACAGATACGCAGTATTTT. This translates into CASSRDVRGSTDTQYF.

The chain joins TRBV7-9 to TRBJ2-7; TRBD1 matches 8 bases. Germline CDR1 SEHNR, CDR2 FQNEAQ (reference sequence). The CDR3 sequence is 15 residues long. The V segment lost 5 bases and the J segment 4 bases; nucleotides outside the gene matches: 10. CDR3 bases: TGTGCCAGCAGCCTTCGGACAGGGACAACGTACGAGCAGTACTTC. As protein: CASSLRTGTTYEQYF.

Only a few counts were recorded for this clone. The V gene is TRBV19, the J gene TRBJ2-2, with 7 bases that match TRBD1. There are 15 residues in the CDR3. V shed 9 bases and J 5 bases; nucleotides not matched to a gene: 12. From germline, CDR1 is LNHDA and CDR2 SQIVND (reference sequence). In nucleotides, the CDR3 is TGTGCCAGCCTGAACAGGGGATTGTTGACCGGGGAGCTGTTTTTT. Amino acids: CASLNRGLLTGELFF. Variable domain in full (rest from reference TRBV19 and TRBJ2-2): DGGITQSPKYLFRKEGQNVTLSCEQNLNHDAMYWYRQDPGQGLRLIYYSQIVNDFQKGDIAEGYSVSREKKESFPLTVTSAQKNPTAFYLCASLNRGLLTGELFFGEGSRLTVL.

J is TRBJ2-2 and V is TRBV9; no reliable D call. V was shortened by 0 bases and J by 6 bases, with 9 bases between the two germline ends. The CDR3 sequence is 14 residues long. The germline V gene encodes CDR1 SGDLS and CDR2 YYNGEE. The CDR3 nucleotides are TGTGCCAGCAGCGTAGCTTCCGTGTCCGGGGAGCTGTTTTTT. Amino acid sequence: CASSVASVSGELFF.

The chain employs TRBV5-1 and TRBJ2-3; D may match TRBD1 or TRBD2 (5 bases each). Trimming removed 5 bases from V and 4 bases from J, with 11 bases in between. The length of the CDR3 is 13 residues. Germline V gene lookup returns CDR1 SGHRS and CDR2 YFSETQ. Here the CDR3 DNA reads TGCGCCAGCAGTTGGCAGGGAGCAGATACGCAGTATTTT. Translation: CASSWQGADTQYF.

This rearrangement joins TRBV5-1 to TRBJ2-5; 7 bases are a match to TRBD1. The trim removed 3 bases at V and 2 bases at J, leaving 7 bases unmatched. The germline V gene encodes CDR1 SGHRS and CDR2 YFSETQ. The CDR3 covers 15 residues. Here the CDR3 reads CASSSPGTDQETQYF. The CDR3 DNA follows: TGCGCCAGCAGCTCACCCGGGACAGATCAAGAGACCCAGTACTTC.

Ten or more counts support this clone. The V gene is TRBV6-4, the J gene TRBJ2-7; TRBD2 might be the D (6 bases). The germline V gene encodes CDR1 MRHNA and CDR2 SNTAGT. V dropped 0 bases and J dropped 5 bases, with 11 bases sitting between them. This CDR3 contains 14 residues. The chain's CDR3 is CASSDSAGNHEQYF. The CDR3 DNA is TGTGCCAGCAGTGACTCGGCGGGGAACCACGAGCAGTACTTC.

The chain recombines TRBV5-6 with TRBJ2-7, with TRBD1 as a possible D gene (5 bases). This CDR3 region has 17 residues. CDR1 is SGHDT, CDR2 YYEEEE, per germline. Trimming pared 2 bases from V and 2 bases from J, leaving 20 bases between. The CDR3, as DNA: TGTGCCAGCAGCTTTATCGTCCGGCGAGACAGTGCCTACGAGCAGTACTTC. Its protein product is CASSFIVRRDSAYEQYF. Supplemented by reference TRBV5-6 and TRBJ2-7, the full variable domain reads DAGVTQSPTHLIKTRGQQVTLRCSPKSGHDTVSWYQQALGQGPQFIFQYYEEEERQRGNFPDRFSGHQFPNYSSELNVNALLLGDSALYLCASSFIVRRDSAYEQYFGPGTRLTVT.

The CDR3, as DNA: TGTGCCAGCAGGTCCGTACAGGGGAACTATGGCTACACCTTC. This encodes CASRSVQGNYGYTF. The chain combines TRBV28 with TRBJ1-2, with TRBD1 identical over 7 bases. This CDR3 has 14 residues. V was clipped by 6 bases and J by 2 bases; unmatched bases: 6. The germline V gene encodes CDR1 MDHEN and CDR2 SYDVKM.

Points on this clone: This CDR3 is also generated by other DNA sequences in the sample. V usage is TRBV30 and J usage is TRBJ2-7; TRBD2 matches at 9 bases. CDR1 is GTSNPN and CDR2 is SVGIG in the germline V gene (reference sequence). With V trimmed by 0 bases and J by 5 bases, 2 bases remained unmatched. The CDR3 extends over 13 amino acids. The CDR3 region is CAWSVAGGHEQYF. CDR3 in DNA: TGTGCCTGGAGTGTGGCGGGGGGGCACGAGCAGTACTTC.

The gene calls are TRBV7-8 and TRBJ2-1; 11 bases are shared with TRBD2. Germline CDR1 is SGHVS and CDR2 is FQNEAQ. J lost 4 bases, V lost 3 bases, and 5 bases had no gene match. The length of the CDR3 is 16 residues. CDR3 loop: CASSLRTSGRYNEQFF. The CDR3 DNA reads TGTGCCAGCAGCTTGCGGACTAGCGGGCGGTACAATGAGCAGTTCTTC.

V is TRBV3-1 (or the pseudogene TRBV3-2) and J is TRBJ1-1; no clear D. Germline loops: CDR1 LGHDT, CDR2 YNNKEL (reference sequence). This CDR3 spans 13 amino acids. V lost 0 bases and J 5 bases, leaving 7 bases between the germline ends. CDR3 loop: CASSQDRGTEAFF. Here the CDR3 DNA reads TGTGCCAGCAGCCAAGACAGAGGAACTGAAGCTTTCTTT.

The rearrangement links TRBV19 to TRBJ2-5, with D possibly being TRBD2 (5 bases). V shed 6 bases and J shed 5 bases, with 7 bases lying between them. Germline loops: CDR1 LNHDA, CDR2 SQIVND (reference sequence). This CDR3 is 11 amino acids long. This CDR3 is CASSWRETQYF. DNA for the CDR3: TGTGCCAGTAGCTGGAGGGAGACCCAGTACTTC. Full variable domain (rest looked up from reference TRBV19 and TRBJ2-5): DGGITQSPKYLFRKEGQNVTLSCEQNLNHDAMYWYRQDPGQGLRLIYYSQIVNDFQKGDIAEGYSVSREKKESFPLTVTSAQKNPTAFYLCASSWRETQYFGPGTRLLVL.

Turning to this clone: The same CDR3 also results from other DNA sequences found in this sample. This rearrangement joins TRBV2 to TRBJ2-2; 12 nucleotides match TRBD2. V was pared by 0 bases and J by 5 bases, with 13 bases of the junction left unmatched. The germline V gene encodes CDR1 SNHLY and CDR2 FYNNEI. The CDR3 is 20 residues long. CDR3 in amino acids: CASSEAGGRLAGEGTGELFF. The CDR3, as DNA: TGTGCCAGCAGTGAAGCGGGGGGCCGACTAGCGGGAGAGGGTACCGGGGAGCTGTTTTTT. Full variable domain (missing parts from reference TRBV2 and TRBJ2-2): EPEVTQTPSHQVTQMGQEVILRCVPISNHLYFYWYRQILGQKVEFLVSFYNNEISEKSEIFDDQFSVERPDGSNFTLKIRSTKLEDSAMYFCASSEAGGRLAGEGTGELFFGEGSRLTVL.

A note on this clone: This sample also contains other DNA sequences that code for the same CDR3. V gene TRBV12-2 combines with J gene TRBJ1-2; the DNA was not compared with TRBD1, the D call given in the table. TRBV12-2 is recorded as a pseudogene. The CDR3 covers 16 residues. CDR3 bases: TGTGCACGTCGCGCCAGGGGGACAGGGGGCAAAGGTGGCTACACCTTC. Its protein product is CARRARGTGGKGGYTF.

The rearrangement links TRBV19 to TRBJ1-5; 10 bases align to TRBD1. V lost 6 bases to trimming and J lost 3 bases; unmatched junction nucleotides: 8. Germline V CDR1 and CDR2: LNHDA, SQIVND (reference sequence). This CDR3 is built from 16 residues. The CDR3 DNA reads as TGTGCCAGTAGCCTAAGGGACAGGGGATTCAATCAGCCCCAGCATTTT. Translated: CASSLRDRGFNQPQHF.

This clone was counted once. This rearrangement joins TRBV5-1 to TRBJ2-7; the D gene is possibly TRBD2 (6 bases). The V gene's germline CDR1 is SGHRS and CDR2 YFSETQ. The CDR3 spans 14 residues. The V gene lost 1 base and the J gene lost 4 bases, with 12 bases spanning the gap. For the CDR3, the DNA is TGCGCCAGCAGCTTGAGGGAGGCAGCATACGAGCAGTACTTC. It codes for CASSLREAAYEQYF.

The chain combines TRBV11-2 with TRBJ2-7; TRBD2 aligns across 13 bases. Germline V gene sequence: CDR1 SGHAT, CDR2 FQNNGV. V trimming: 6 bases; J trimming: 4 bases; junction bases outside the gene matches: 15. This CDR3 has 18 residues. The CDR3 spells CASRSLRGGTSGTYEQYF. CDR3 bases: TGTGCCAGCAGGTCTCTTAGAGGGGGGACTAGCGGGACTTACGAGCAGTACTTC.

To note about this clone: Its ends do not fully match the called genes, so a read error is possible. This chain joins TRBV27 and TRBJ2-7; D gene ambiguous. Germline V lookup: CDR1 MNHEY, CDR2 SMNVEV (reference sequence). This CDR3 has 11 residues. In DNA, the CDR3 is TGTGTCAGCAGTTTGGGCTACGAGCAGTACTTC. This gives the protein CVSSLGYEQYF.

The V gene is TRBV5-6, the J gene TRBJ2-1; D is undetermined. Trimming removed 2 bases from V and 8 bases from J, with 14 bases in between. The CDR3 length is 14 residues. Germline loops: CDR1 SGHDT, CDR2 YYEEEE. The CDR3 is CASSFGRRLDEQFF. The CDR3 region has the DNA TGTGCCAGCAGCTTCGGTAGAAGGCTCGATGAGCAGTTCTTC.

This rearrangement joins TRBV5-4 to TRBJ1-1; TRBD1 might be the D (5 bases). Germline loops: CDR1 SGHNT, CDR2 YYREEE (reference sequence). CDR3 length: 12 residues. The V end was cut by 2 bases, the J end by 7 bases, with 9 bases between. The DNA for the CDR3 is TGTGCCAGCAGCTTCAAGACAGATGAAGCTTTCTTT. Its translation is CASSFKTDEAFF.

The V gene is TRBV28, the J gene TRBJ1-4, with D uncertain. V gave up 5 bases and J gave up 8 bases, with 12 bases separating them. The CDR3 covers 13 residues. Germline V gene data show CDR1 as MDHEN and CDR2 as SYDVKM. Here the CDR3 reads CASSPSTREKLFF. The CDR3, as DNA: TGTGCCAGCAGTCCCTCGACCCGGGAAAAACTGTTTTTT.

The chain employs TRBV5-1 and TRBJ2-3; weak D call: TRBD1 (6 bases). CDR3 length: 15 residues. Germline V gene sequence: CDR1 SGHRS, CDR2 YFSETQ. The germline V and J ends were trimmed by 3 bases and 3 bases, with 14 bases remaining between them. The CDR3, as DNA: TGCGCCAGCAGCTCAGCACAAACAGGGACAGATACGCAGTATTTT. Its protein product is CASSSAQTGTDTQYF.

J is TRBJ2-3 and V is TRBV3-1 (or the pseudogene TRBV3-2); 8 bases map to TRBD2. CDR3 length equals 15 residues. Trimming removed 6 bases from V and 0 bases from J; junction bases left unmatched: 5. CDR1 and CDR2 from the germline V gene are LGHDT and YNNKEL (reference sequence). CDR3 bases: TGTGCCAGCAGTCGTAGCGGGGATAGCACAGATACGCAGTATTTT. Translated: CASSRSGDSTDTQYF.

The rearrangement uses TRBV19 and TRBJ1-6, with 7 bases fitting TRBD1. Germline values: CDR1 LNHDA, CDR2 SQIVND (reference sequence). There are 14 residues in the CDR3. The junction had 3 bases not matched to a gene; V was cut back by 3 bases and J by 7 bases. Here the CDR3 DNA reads TGTGCCAGTAGTATTGACAGGGAGAATTCACCCCTCCACTTT. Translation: CASSIDRENSPLHF.

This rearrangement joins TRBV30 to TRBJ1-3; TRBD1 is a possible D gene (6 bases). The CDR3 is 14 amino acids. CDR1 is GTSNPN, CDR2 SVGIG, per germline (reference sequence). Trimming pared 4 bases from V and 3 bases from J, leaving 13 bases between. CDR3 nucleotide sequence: TGTGCCTGGAACGTACAGGGAAGTGGAAACACCATATATTTT. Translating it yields CAWNVQGSGNTIYF. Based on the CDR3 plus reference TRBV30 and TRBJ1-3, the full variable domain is SQTIHQWPATLVQPVGSPLSLECTVEGTSNPNLYWYRQAAGRGLQLLFYSVGIGQISSEVPQNLSASRPQDRQFILSSKKLLLSDSGFYLCAWNVQGSGNTIYFGEGSWLTVV.

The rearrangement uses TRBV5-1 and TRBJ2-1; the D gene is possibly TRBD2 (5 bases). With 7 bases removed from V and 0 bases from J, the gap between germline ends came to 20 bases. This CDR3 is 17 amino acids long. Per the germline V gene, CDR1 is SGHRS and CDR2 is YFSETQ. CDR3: CASRLGVDAYSYNEQFF. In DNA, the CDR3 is TGCGCCAGCCGGCTCGGGGTGGACGCGTACTCCTACAATGAGCAGTTCTTC.

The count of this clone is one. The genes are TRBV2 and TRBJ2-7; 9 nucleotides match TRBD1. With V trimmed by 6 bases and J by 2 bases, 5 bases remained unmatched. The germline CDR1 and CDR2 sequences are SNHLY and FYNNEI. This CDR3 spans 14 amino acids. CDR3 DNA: TGTGCCAGCAGAACTTACAGGGGGCCCTACGAGCAGTACTTC. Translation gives CASRTYRGPYEQYF.

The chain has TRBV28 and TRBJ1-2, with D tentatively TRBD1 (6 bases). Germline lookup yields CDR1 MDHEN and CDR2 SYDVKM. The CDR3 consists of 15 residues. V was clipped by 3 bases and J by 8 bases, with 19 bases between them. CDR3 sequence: CASSFRRTASPGYTF. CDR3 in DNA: TGTGCCAGCAGTTTTCGGAGGACAGCCTCTCCGGGCTACACCTTC.